The 32 T cell receptor beta chains in this list originate from one sample, sequenced in a study of T-cell memory formation after mild COVID-19. TCRdb recomputed calls from the 5' RACE reads with MiXCR, one row per CDR3 protein. This table holds 200,000 to 300,000 distinct CDR3 sequences, roughly 17% found once. The specimen sequenced was PBMCs or a T cell subset sorted from them (not recorded which). The receptors shown here come from a man aged 18-30 years who had mild COVID-19 (a few samples of this study predate the infection). Cell type and time point are not known.

The chain links TRBV4-1 to TRBJ1-1; D gene ambiguous. The V end lost 0 bases, the J end lost 11 bases, and 13 bases lay between the germline ends. Germline V gene sequence: CDR1 MGHRA, CDR2 YSYEKL. This CDR3 comprises 13 residues. The CDR3 DNA reads TGCGCCAGCAGCCAAGATCCGGGAATCCGGGCTTTCTTT. This encodes CASSQDPGIRAFF.

This clonotype was seen many times. For the CDR3, the DNA is TGTGCCAGCAGTTCGATGAGTCTCAGGAGCTCCTACGAGCAGTACTTC. Translation: CASSSMSLRSSYEQYF. J is TRBJ2-7 and V is TRBV12-3 or TRBV12-4; D unresolved. This CDR3 has 16 residues. V lost 4 bases to trimming and J lost 0 bases, with 16 bases between them.

The table lists this clonotype with a few counts. The chain carries TRBV3-1 and TRBJ1-2, with D hard to call. Germline V gene lookup returns CDR1 LGHDT and CDR2 YNNKEL (reference sequence). The ends were cut back, 8 bases at V and 1 base at J, with 11 bases in the middle. CDR3 length: 13 residues. The DNA of the CDR3 is TGTGCCAGCGCGACTGCTTATAACTATGGCTACACCTTC. It translates to CASATAYNYGYTF.

The rearrangement uses TRBV6-6 and TRBJ2-3, with D perhaps TRBD1 (5 bases). This CDR3 contains 14 residues. Trimming took 3 bases from V and 2 from J, leaving 9 bases between them. The germline CDR1 and CDR2 sequences are MNHNY and SVGAGI (reference sequence). The CDR3 nucleotides are TGTGCCAGCAGTTATCCAGGGAACACAGATACGCAGTATTTT. It translates to CASSYPGNTDTQYF.

The chain uses TRBV6-5 and TRBJ1-5; D is possibly TRBD1 (5 bases). The CDR3 sequence is 14 residues long. The V and J ends lost 2 bases and 2 bases respectively, with 7 bases between them. CDR1 is MNHEY, CDR2 SVGAGI, per germline. Here the CDR3 reads CASSYGGGNQPQHF. In DNA, the CDR3 is TGTGCCAGCAGTTACGGGGGAGGCAATCAGCCCCAGCATTTT.

This chain connects TRBV2 to TRBJ2-5, with 11 positions matching TRBD1. The CDR3 covers 14 residues. Germline trimming cut 8 bases from V and 0 bases from J; bases unmatched to any gene: 2. Per the germline V gene, CDR1 is SNHLY and CDR2 is FYNNEI. CDR3 in DNA: TGTGCCAGCTGGACAGGGGGCTACCAAGAGACCCAGTACTTC. Encoded protein: CASWTGGYQETQYF.

The gene calls are TRBV12-3 or TRBV12-4 and TRBJ2-1; 7 nucleotides align to TRBD2. This CDR3 has 14 residues. V dropped 5 bases and J dropped 3; count of bases not matched to a gene: 4. CDR3 amino acids: CASSRRGIYNEQFF. For the CDR3, the DNA is TGTGCCAGCAGTCGGCGGGGGATCTACAATGAGCAGTTCTTC.

This clonotype was observed at least ten times. This chain links TRBV4-1 with TRBJ2-3; D is uncertain. Per the germline V gene, CDR1 is MGHRA and CDR2 is YSYEKL. V gave up 0 bases and J gave up 0 bases, with 10 bases separating them. The CDR3 sequence is 16 residues long. The CDR3 coding sequence is TGCGCCAGCAGCCAAGAACAGAGACCTAGCACAGATACGCAGTATTTT. Its protein product is CASSQEQRPSTDTQYF.

V gene TRBV6-9 combines with J gene TRBJ2-3; D is unresolved. This CDR3 has 9 residues. Trimming left V 8 bases short and J 4 bases short, with 1 base between. The germline CDR1 and CDR2 sequences are MNHGY and SVAAGI. The CDR3 sequence is CASPDTQYF. CDR3 nucleotide sequence: TGTGCCAGCCCAGATACGCAGTATTTT.

This chain links TRBV5-5 with TRBJ1-1; 8 nucleotides align to TRBD1. V shed 2 bases and J 4 bases; nucleotides not matched to a gene: 7. The CDR3 runs to 15 residues. Germline-derived CDR1 and CDR2 are SGHKS and YYEKEE (reference sequence). CDR3 loop: CASSLLTGGGTEAFF. In nucleotides, the CDR3 is TGTGCCAGCAGCTTACTTACAGGGGGGGGCACTGAAGCTTTCTTT.

This chain links TRBV5-1 with TRBJ2-5; TRBD1 matches 7 bases. Per the germline V gene, CDR1 is SGHRS and CDR2 is YFSETQ. The CDR3 extends over 13 amino acids. V shed 6 bases and J 4 bases; nucleotides not matched to a gene: 6. The CDR3, as DNA: TGCGCCAGCAAAGAGGGGGCCGGAGAGACCCAGTACTTC. Protein product: CASKEGAGETQYF.

Ten or more counts support this clonotype. This chain connects TRBV20-1 to TRBJ2-5; D gene uncertain. Germline assignment: CDR1 DFQATT and CDR2 SNEGSKA (reference sequence). The CDR3 is 11 residues long. V lost 6 bases and J 0 bases, leaving 5 bases between the germline ends. Here the CDR3 reads CSAPDQETQYF. CDR3 nucleotide sequence: TGCAGTGCGCCCGACCAAGAGACCCAGTACTTC.

This chain joins TRBV18 and TRBJ2-7; D is possibly TRBD1 (5 bases). Germline V gene sequence: CDR1 KGHSH, CDR2 LQKENI. V was cut by 6 bases and J by 0 bases, with 9 bases left in between. The length of the CDR3 is 13 residues. CDR3 DNA: TGTGCCAGCTCCTTGGACATCTCCTACGAGCAGTACTTC. Translation gives CASSLDISYEQYF.

This chain joins TRBV12-3 or TRBV12-4 and TRBJ1-1; D gene unclear. This CDR3 spans 13 amino acids. V lost 3 bases and J 6 bases, leaving 11 bases between the germline ends. The CDR3 DNA is TGTGCCAGCAGTTTGAGAGTACCGTCTGAAGCTTTCTTT. Residues: CASSLRVPSEAFF.

The gene calls are TRBV4-1 and TRBJ2-7, with a weak D call TRBD2 (5 bases). V was trimmed by 0 bases and J by 2 bases, leaving 8 bases between them. CDR1 is MGHRA, CDR2 YSYEKL, per germline. This CDR3 spans 14 amino acids. CDR3: CASSQDAGTYEQYF. The CDR3 DNA is TGCGCCAGCAGCCAAGATGCGGGTACCTACGAGCAGTACTTC.

This chain links TRBV9 with TRBJ1-1; no reliable D call. Germline V gene sequence: CDR1 SGDLS, CDR2 YYNGEE. The CDR3 covers 9 residues. CDR3 residues: CAANTEAFF. The CDR3 DNA follows: TGTGCGGCTAACACTGAAGCTTTCTTT. The full variable domain, its missing parts supplied by reference TRBV9 and TRBJ1-1, is DSGVTQTPKHLITATGQRVTLRCSPRSGDLSVYWYQQSLDQGLQFLIQYYNGEERAKGNILERFSAQQFPDLHSELNLSSLELGDSALYFCAANTEAFFGQGTRLTVV.

This clonotype was detected many times. The CDR3 DNA follows: TGCAGTGCTAGTCCCGGGAATGAGCAGTTCTTC. This encodes CSASPGNEQFF. The chain combines TRBV20-1 with TRBJ2-1; D is ambiguous. Germline V gives CDR1 DFQATT, CDR2 SNEGSKA (reference sequence). The CDR3 is made up of 11 amino acids. V was trimmed by 3 bases and J by 7 bases, leaving 7 bases between them.

This chain connects TRBV2 to TRBJ1-4; no firm D call. Per the germline V gene, CDR1 is SNHLY and CDR2 is FYNNEI. With 8 bases removed from V and 4 bases from J, the gap between germline ends came to 8 bases. The CDR3 covers 12 residues. The CDR3 DNA is TGTGCCAGCGGAGGACGTAATGAAAAACTGTTTTTT. Encoded protein: CASGGRNEKLFF.

This clonotype was detected many times. The chain joins TRBV7-3 to TRBJ2-5; D is unclear. The CDR3 loop spans 13 amino acids. Germline CDR1 and CDR2: SGHTA and FQGTGA. V was cut by 2 bases and J by 3 bases, with 7 bases left in between. CDR3 nucleotides: TGTGCCAGCAGCTTAGGACCTAAAGAGACCCAGTACTTC. As protein: CASSLGPKETQYF.

The V gene is TRBV20-1, the J gene TRBJ2-1; a weak D match, TRBD2 (7 bases). The CDR3 is 13 amino acids. From germline, CDR1 is DFQATT and CDR2 SNEGSKA (reference sequence). V was trimmed by 6 bases and J by 8 bases, leaving 17 bases between them. CDR3 bases: TGCAGTGCCCACCCGGGGGCGGGGGATGAGCAGTTCTTC. This codes for CSAHPGAGDEQFF.

CDR3 sequence (DNA): TGTGCCAGCAGCTTGTCCCTAGCGGGGGGTGAAGAGCAGTTCTTC. Residues: CASSLSLAGGEEQFF. The V gene is TRBV11-3, the J gene TRBJ2-1; 11 positions agree with TRBD2. Germline assignment: CDR1 SGHNT and CDR2 YENEEA. Unmatched junction bases numbered 8, after V lost 3 bases and J lost 10 bases. This CDR3 region has 15 residues.

This clonotype was seen repeatedly, ten times or more. J is TRBJ2-1 and V is TRBV11-1, with 10 bases identical to TRBD1. Trimming took 7 bases from V and 4 from J; bases not matched to a gene: 10. Germline V gives CDR1 SGHAT, CDR2 FQDESV (reference sequence). This CDR3 has 16 residues. In nucleotides, the CDR3 is TGTGCCAGCAAACAAGAGCCGGGACAGGGGTACAATGAGCAGTTCTTC. Its translation: CASKQEPGQGYNEQFF. Based on the CDR3 plus reference TRBV11-1 and TRBJ2-1, the full variable domain is EAEVAQSPRYKITEKSQAVAFWCDPISGHATLYWYRQILGQGPELLVQFQDESVVDDSQLPKDRFSAERLKGVDSTLKIQPAELGDSAMYLCASKQEPGQGYNEQFFGPGTRLTVL.

The sample holds many counts of this clonotype. For the CDR3, the DNA is TGCGCCAGCAGCTTGGCAACTAGCGGGGAAGAGCAGTTCTTC. It codes for CASSLATSGEEQFF. The chain has TRBV5-1 and TRBJ2-1, with 10 bases that match TRBD2. This CDR3 has 14 amino acids. In germline, CDR1 is SGHRS, CDR2 YFSETQ. Germline trimming cut 0 bases from V and 10 bases from J; bases unmatched to any gene: 4.

The chain recombines TRBV28 with TRBJ2-7, with D uncertain. The germline V gene encodes CDR1 MDHEN and CDR2 SYDVKM. The CDR3 loop spans 13 amino acids. CDR3 sequence reads: CASSFPTGTVTVV. In DNA form, the CDR3 reads TGTGCCAGCAGTTTCCCAACGGGCACGGTCACCGTCGTC.

The chain recombines TRBV4-1 with TRBJ2-3; 11 bases match TRBD2. The CDR3 totals 18 residues. Looked up from germline, CDR1 is MGHRA and CDR2 is YSYEKL. The V segment lost 1 base and the J segment 5 bases; nucleotides outside the gene matches: 11. For the CDR3, the DNA is TGCGCCAGCAGCCAAGTGGGGTCTAGCGGGGGGCCTTTAGATACGCAGTATTTT. Translated, it gives CASSQVGSSGGPLDTQYF.

This clonotype was observed a few times. This sequence joins TRBV2 and TRBJ2-3; either TRBD1 or TRBD2 may fit D (5 bases each). Per the germline V gene, CDR1 is SNHLY and CDR2 is FYNNEI. The CDR3 is 13 amino acids. Trimming removed 9 bases from V and 0 bases from J, with 10 bases in between. This CDR3 is CARHRTSTDTQYF. The CDR3 DNA reads as TGTGCCAGACACAGGACTAGCACAGATACGCAGTATTTT.

This clonotype was seen more than once but under ten times. The CDR3 protein is CASSRQGKDYGYTF. As DNA, the CDR3 is TGTGCCAGCTCACGACAGGGGAAGGACTATGGCTACACCTTC. The chain recombines TRBV18 with TRBJ1-2; 8 nucleotides match TRBD1. Trimming cost V 4 bases and J 3 bases; bases outside gene matches: 4. This CDR3 is built from 14 residues. CDR1 is KGHSH and CDR2 is LQKENI in the germline V gene.

In its sample, this clonotype was seen many times. The chain is built from TRBV7-9 and TRBJ2-7; unclear D gene. Germline CDR1 SEHNR, CDR2 FQNEAQ (reference sequence). V was trimmed by 5 bases and J by 4 bases, leaving 15 bases between them. This CDR3 contains 14 residues. The DNA of the CDR3 is TGTGCCAGCAGCCCCCCACAACAGAATTACGAGCAGTACGTC. Residues: CASSPPQQNYEQYV.

This clonotype was recorded many times. The DNA of the CDR3 is TGTGCCAGCAGCTTAGGCGGAAAAGAGACCCAGTACTTC. Translated: CASSLGGKETQYF. The chain has TRBV7-7 and TRBJ2-5, with D uncertain. Germline lookup yields CDR1 SSHAT and CDR2 FNYEAQ (reference sequence). This CDR3 contains 13 residues. V gave up 1 base and J gave up 3 bases, with 6 bases separating them.

V gene TRBV6-1 combines with J gene TRBJ2-7, with D perhaps TRBD1 or TRBD2 (7 bases each). This CDR3 spans 14 amino acids. Per the germline V gene, CDR1 is MNHNS and CDR2 is SASEGT. Trimming left V 2 bases short and J 3 bases short, with 11 bases between. The CDR3 nucleotides are TGTGCCAGCAGTGAACAGGGGGGGATCTACGAGCAGTACTTC. This encodes CASSEQGGIYEQYF.

The CDR3 loop reads CASSFGPGATEAFF. The CDR3 bases are TGCGCCAGCAGCTTTGGCCCAGGGGCCACTGAAGCTTTCTTT. The chain combines TRBV5-1 with TRBJ1-1; D possibly corresponds to TRBD1 (6 bases). The germline V and J ends were trimmed by 2 bases and 4 bases, with 12 bases remaining between them. The CDR3 has 14 amino acids. Germline V lookup: CDR1 SGHRS, CDR2 YFSETQ.

Only a few counts were recorded for this clonotype. The chain recombines TRBV20-1 with TRBJ2-5, with a tentative D call TRBD2 (5 bases). CDR1 DFQATT and CDR2 SNEGSKA come from the germline V gene (reference sequence). V lost 3 bases, J lost 5 bases, and 16 bases lay in between. This CDR3 comprises 14 residues. The CDR3 DNA reads as TGCAGTGCTAGTACGGGGTTGGTGTGGGAGACCCAGTACTTC. Its translation is CSASTGLVWETQYF.